This is a list of T cell receptor beta chains from one sample in a study of cytomegalovirus exposure and HLA in healthy donors. TCRdb's table, derived via immunoSEQ multiplex PCR, lists solely in-frame clones and lacks some. Among 150,000 to 200,000 clones, more than 70% were seen once, and the ten largest hold about 1.5%. Sequencing used PBMCs. These receptors came from a woman aged 18-35 years in good health and CMV-seronegative. Each CDR3 is given with its conserved first and last residue. D genes are given only for firm matches. The size field is filled for only some rows; it gives once, few, many or a size class.

size	D	V	J	CDR3	DNA
-	-	TRBV4-1	TRBJ2-3	CASSQGLSTTDTQYF	TGCGCCAGCAGCCAAGGCCTATCCACCACAGATACGCAGTATTTT
-	-	TRBV6-5	TRBJ1-1	CASSYGSGGLAEAFF	TGTGCCAGCAGTTACGGGTCGGGGGGGCTGGCTGAAGCTTTCTTT
-	TRBD2	TRBV27	TRBJ2-7	CASSSPPTSGGWEQYF	TGTGCCAGCAGTTCCCCCCCGACTAGCGGGGGGTGGGAGCAGTACTTC
few	-	TRBV5-1	TRBJ2-7	CASSLSSPYEQYF	TGCGCCAGCAGCTTGTCCTCCCCCTACGAGCAGTACTTC
-	TRBD2	TRBV11-3	TRBJ2-3	CASSLEGRGYTQYF	TGTGCCAGCAGCTTAGAGGGGAGGGGCTATACGCAGTATTTT
-	TRBD1	TRBV9	TRBJ1-2	CASSGGTGLSYGYTF	TGTGCCAGCAGCGGGGGGACAGGGCTCTCCTATGGCTACACCTTC
-	TRBD1	TRBV7-2	TRBJ2-5	CASSFRQGARTQYF	TGTGCCAGCAGCTTCAGACAGGGGGCGCGAACCCAGTACTTC
-	-	TRBV25-1	TRBJ2-7	CASTQTGRSNEQYF	TGTGCCAGCACCCAGACGGGTAGATCGAACGAGCAGTACTTC
-	-	TRBV5-1	TRBJ2-2	CASSSPGGEDSLTGELFF	TGCGCCAGCAGCTCACCAGGTGGGGAGGACTCCCTAACCGGGGAGCTGTTTTTT
-	-	TRBV5-1	TRBJ2-1	CASSPGERVYSQNEQFF	TGCGCCAGCAGCCCTGGGGAGCGGGTCTATTCTCAGAATGAGCAGTTCTTC
few	-	TRBV27	TRBJ2-5	CASSLSTSTQETQYF	TGTGCCAGCAGTTTATCGACTAGTACCCAAGAGACCCAGTACTTC
-	-	TRBV20-1	TRBJ2-7	CSARESYEQYF	TGCAGTGCTAGAGAATCTTACGAGCAGTACTTC
many	-	TRBV6-4	TRBJ2-3	CASSEGATDTQYF	TGTGCCAGCAGTGAGGGGGCCACAGATACGCAGTATTTT
-	-	TRBV6-6	TRBJ2-1	CASSYSLAGAQQFF	TGTGCCAGCAGTTACTCATTAGCAGGGGCGCAGCAGTTCTTC
once	-	TRBV30	TRBJ1-3	CAWSRRGTGNTIYF	TGTGCCTGGAGTCGGCGAGGGACAGGAAACACCATATATTTT
once	TRBD1	TRBV27	TRBJ2-7	CASSFGTGEYEQYF	TGTGCCAGCAGTTTCGGGACAGGGGAGTACGAGCAGTACTTC
once	TRBD2	TRBV4-1	TRBJ2-1	CASTLLAGEGRNEQFF	TGCGCCAGCACCTTACTAGCGGGAGAGGGAAGGAATGAGCAGTTCTTC
-	-	TRBV6-4	TRBJ2-2	CASSERGGHTGELFF	TGTGCCAGCAGTGAAAGGGGGGGCCACACCGGGGAGCTGTTTTTT
-	-	TRBV27	TRBJ2-3	CASSRLNLATDTQYF	TGTGCCAGCAGCAGATTAAACCTGGCCACGGATACGCAGTATTTT
once	-	TRBV19	TRBJ2-5	CASSIGGDQETQYF	TGTGCCAGTAGTATAGGCGGAGACCAAGAGACCCAGTACTTC
few	-	TRBV5-6	TRBJ2-7	CASSPGRGSYEQYF	TGTGCCAGCAGCCCGGGCAGGGGTTCCTACGAGCAGTACTTC
-	TRBD2	TRBV10-2	TRBJ2-1	CASSESGLAGSTYNEQFF	TGCGCCAGCAGTGAGTCAGGACTAGCGGGGTCCACTTACAATGAGCAGTTCTTC